This T cell receptor (beta chain) came from a study of T-cell reconstitution after alpha-beta-depleted transplantation in children. Study findings and constraints: From surviving recipient T cells and thymic progenitors came the high day-60 TCRbeta diversity observed in some patients.

The CDR3 is 17 residues long. V dropped 1 base and J dropped 0 bases, with 13 bases sitting between them. Germline-derived CDR1 and CDR2 are LNHDA and SQIVND (reference sequence). This clonotype was found once. Antigen specificity is unknown. Unique molecular identifiers were incorporated during preparation of the TCRbeta library. TCRdb called the PCR reads again in MiXCR, with one record for every CDR3 protein. The repertoire holds about a million distinct CDR3 sequences, with about 26% as singletons. The sequenced sample was PBMCs, mostly from graft donor cells, obtained 360 days after TCRalphabeta/CD19-depleted stem cell transplant. The clonotype comes from a boy under three years old who had a stem cell transplant for SCID, so the T cells may come from the graft donor. This chain uses TRBV19 with TRBJ2-1, with a tentative D call TRBD2 (5 bases). The CDR3 region has the DNA TGTGCCAGTAGTATAGCTCTTTTTGGGAGCTCCTACAATGAGCAGTTCTTC. This encodes CASSIALFGSSYNEQFF.